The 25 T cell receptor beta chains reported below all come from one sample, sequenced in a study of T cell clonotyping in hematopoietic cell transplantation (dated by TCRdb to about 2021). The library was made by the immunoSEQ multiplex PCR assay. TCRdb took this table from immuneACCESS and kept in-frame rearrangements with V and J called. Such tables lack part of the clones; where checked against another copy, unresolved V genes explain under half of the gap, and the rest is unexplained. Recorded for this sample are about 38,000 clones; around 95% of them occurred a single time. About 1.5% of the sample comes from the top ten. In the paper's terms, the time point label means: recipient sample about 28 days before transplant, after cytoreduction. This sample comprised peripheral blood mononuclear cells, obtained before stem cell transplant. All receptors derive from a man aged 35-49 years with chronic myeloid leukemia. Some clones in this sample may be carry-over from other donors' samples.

CDR3 nucleotide sequence: TGCGCCAGCAGCCAGGCTAGAGCAAGAGGCGGGGAGCTGTTTTTT. This sequence encodes CASSQARARGGELFF. V and J are TRBV4-3 and TRBJ2-2; D gene ambiguous. The CDR3 has 15 amino acids. Germline assignment: CDR1 LGHNA and CDR2 YSLEER. V lost 3 bases and J 7 bases, leaving 15 bases between the germline ends.

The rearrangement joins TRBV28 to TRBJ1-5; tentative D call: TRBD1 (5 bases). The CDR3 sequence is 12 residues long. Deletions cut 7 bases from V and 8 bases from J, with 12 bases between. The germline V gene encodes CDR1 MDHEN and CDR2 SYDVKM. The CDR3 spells CASTGGGKPQHF. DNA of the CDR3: TGTGCCAGCACCGGGGGAGGTAAGCCCCAGCATTTT.

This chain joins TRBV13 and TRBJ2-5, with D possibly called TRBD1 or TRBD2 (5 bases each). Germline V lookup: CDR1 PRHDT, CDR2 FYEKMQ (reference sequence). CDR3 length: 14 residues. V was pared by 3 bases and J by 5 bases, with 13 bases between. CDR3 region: CASSLDISGETQYF. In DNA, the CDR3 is TGTGCCAGCAGCTTGGACATTTCGGGGGAGACCCAGTACTTC.

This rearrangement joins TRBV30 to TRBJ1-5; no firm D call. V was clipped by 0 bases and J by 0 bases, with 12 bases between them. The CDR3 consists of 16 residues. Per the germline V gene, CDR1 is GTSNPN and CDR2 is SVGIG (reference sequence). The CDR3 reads CAWSVRVGYSNQPQHF. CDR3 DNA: TGTGCCTGGAGTGTACGGGTGGGTTATAGCAATCAGCCCCAGCATTTT.

The chain's CDR3 is CASSFLVAGTDTQYF. The DNA of the CDR3 is TGTGCCAGCAGTTTTCTCGTAGCGGGGACGGATACGCAGTATTTT. This chain uses TRBV27 with TRBJ2-3; 8 bases align to TRBD2. V gave up 3 bases and J gave up 6 bases; unmatched junction bases: 8. Per the germline V gene, CDR1 is MNHEY and CDR2 is SMNVEV (reference sequence). The CDR3 length is 15 residues.

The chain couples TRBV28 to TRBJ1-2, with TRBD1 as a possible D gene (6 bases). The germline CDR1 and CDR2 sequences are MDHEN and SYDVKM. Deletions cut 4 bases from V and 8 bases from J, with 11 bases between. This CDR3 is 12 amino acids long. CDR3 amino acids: CASSSQGRGYTF. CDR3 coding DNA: TGTGCCAGCAGTTCTCAGGGGCGAGGCTACACCTTC.

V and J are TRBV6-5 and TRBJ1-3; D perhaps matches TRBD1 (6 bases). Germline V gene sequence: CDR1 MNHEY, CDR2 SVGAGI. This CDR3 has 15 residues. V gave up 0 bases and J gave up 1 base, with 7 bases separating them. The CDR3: CASSYSTGSGNTIYF. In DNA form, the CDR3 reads TGTGCCAGCAGTTACTCGACAGGATCTGGAAACACCATATATTTT.

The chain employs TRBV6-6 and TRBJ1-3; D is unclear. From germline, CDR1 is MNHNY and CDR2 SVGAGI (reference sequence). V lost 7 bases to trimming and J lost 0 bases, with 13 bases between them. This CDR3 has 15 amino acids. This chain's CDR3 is CASNIGRNSGNTIYF. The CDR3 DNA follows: TGTGCCAGCAATATAGGACGGAACTCTGGAAACACCATATATTTT.

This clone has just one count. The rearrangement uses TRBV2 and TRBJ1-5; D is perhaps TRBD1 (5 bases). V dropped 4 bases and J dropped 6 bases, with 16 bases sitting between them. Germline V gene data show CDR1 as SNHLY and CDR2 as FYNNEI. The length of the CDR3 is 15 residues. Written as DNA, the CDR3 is TGTGCCAGCAGTGTGTGGCGGAGCCAGGGTCAGCCCCAGCATTTT. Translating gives CASSVWRSQGQPQHF.

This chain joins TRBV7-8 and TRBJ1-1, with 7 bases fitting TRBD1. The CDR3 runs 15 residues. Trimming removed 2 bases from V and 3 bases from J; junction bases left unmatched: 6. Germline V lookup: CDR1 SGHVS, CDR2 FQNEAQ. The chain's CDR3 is CASSLQGDEDTEAFF. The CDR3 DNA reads TGTGCCAGCAGCTTACAGGGGGATGAGGACACTGAAGCTTTCTTT.

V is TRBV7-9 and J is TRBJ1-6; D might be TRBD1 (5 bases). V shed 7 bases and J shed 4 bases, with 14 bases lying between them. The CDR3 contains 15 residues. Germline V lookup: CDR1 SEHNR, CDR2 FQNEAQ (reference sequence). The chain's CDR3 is CASTPRDSYNSPLHF. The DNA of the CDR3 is TGTGCCAGCACTCCTCGGGACTCGTATAATTCACCCCTCCACTTT.

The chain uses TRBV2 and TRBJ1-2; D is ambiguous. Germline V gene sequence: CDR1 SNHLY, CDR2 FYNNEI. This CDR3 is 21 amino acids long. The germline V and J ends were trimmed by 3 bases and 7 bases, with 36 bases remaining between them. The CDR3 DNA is TGTGCCAGCAGTGATCCGAGATTTGGCCTTTTCGAGGCAGGCCGGGCCTCTGGCTACACCTTC. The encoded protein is CASSDPRFGLFEAGRASGYTF.

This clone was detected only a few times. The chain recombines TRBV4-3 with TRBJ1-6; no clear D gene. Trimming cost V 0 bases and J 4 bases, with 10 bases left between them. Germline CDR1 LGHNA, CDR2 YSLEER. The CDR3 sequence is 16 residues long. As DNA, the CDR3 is TGCGCCAGCAGCCAAGAATACTTAAGTTATAATTCACCCCTCCACTTT. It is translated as CASSQEYLSYNSPLHF.

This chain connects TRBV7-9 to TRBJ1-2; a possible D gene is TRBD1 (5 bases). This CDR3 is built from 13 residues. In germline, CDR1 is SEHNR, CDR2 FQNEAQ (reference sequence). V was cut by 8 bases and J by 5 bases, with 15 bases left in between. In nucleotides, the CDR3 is TGTGCCAGCCCTAGAGCCCGGGGGTATGGCTACACCTTC. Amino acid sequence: CASPRARGYGYTF.

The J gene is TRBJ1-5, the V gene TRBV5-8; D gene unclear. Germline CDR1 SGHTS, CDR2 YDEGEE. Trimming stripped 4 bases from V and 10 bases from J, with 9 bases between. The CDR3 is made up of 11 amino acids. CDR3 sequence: CASSLYGPQHF. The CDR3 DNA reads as TGTGCCAGCAGCCTTTACGGCCCCCAGCATTTT.

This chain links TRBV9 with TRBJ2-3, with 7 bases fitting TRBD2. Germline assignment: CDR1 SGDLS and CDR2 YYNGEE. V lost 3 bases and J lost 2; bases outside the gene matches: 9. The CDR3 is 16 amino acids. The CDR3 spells CASSAKGLDFTDTQYF. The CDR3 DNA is TGTGCCAGCAGCGCCAAAGGACTAGATTTCACAGATACGCAGTATTTT.

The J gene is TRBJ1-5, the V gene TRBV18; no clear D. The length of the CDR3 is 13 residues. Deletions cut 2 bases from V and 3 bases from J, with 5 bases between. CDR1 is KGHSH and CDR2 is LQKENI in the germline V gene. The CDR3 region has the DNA TGTGCCAGCTCACCAGGGGACAATCAGCCCCAGCATTTT. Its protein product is CASSPGDNQPQHF.

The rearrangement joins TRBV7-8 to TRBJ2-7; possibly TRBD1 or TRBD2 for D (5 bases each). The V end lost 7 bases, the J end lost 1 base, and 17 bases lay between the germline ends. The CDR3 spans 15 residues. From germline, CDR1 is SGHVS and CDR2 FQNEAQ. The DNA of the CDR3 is TGTGCCAGCACCTCTTGGGGGTTGGGATCCTACGAGCAGTACTTC. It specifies CASTSWGLGSYEQYF.

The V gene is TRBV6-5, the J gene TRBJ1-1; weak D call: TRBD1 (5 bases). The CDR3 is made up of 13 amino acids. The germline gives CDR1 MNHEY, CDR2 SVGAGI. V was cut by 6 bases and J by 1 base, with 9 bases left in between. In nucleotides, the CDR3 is TGTGCCAGCAGCACTGGACAGAACACTGAAGCTTTCTTT. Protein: CASSTGQNTEAFF.

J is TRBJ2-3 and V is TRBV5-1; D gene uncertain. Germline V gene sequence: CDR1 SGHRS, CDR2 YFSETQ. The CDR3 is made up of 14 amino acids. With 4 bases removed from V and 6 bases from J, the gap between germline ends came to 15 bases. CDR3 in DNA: TGCGCCAGCAGCCCCCCCCGGCCCGGGGATACGCAGTATTTT. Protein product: CASSPPRPGDTQYF. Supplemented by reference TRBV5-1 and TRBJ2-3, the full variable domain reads KAGVTQTPRYLIKTRGQQVTLSCSPISGHRSVSWYQQTPGQGLQFLFEYFSETQRNKGNFPGRFSGRQFSNSRSEMNVSTLELGDSALYLCASSPPRPGDTQYFGPGTRLTVL.

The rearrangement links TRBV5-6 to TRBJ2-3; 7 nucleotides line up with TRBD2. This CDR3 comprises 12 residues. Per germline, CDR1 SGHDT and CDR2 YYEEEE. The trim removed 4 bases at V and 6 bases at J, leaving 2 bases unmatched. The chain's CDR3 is CASSPREDTQYF. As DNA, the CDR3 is TGTGCCAGCAGCCCGCGGGAGGATACGCAGTATTTT.

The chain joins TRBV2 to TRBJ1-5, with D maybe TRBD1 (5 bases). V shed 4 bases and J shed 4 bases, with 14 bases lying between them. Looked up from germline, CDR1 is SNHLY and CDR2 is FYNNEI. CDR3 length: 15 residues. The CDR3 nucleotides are TGTGCCAGCAGTGGCCGGGAGGGGAAAAATCAGCCCCAGCATTTT. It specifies CASSGREGKNQPQHF.

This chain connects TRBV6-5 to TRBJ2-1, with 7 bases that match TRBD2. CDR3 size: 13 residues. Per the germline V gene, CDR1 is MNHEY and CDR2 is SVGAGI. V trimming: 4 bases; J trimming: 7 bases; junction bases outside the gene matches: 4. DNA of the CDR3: TGTGCCAGCAGTTGGCCCGGGGGGAATGAGCAGTTCTTC. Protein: CASSWPGGNEQFF.

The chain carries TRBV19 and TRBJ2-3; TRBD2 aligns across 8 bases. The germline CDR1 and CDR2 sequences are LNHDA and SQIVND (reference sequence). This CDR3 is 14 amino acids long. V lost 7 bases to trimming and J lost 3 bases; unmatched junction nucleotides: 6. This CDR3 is CASKAGGGTDTQYF. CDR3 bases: TGTGCCAGTAAGGCGGGGGGAGGGACAGATACGCAGTATTTT.

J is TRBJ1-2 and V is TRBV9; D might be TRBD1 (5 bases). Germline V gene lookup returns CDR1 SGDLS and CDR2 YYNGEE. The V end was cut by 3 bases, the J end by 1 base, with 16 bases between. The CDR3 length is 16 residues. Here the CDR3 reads CASSEPLGPLNYGYTF. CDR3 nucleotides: TGTGCCAGCAGCGAACCTCTGGGGCCTCTTAACTATGGCTACACCTTC.